This T cell receptor beta chain was obtained from a study of T cell repertoires in cytomegalovirus infection. For the study at large: Matching HLA type and CMV infection were both indicated by public TCR beta signatures.

This CDR3 is built from 12 residues. The V gene lost 6 bases and the J gene lost 14 bases, with 17 bases spanning the gap. Germline CDR1 SGHVT, CDR2 SQSDAQ. Overall study results and limits: Dominating the ex vivo response were TCR beta clonotypes that were CMV-specific and HLA-C-restricted. Of the TCR beta families, the public ones yielded a cumulative frequency that identified carriers of CMV plus the relevant HLA.

This clonotype appeared a few times. As yet, its antigen is unknown. Using its own MiXCR run on the reads, TCRdb lists one record per CDR3 protein. The sample records approximately 100,000 distinct CDR3 sequences, around 31% being singletons. This clonotype originated in a human donor in good health (CMV status not recorded). Some clones in this sample may be carry-over from other donors' samples. The chain uses TRBV7-4 and TRBJ1-5, with D perhaps TRBD1 (5 bases). The input for sequencing was CD8+ T cells from cultured PBMCs, taken from culture after CMV antigen stimulation. CDR3 DNA: TGTGCCAGCAGTTCTAGCCGGGACCTTAAGCATTTT. Translation: CASSSSRDLKHF. The full variable domain, rest sourced from reference TRBV7-4 and TRBJ1-5, is GAGVSQSPRYKVAKRGRDVALRCDSISGHVTLYWYRQTLGQGSEVLTYSQSDAQRDKSGRPSGRFSAERPERSVSTLKIQRTEQGDSAVYLCASSSSRDLKHFGDGTRLSIL.